The TCR beta chain described here comes from a study of monozygotic twins with inflammatory bowel disease. The study's findings and limits: Possibly reflecting limited power, no difference in repertoire similarity was found between concordant and discordant twins.

Donors each contributed one blood sample measuring under 3 ml. Following a re-call of the 5' RACE reads, TCRdb has one entry per CDR3 protein and lacks DNA. This repertoire includes about 330,000 distinct CDR3 sequences. The CDR3 runs to 15 residues. Looked up from germline, CDR1 is MGHRA and CDR2 is YSYEKL. Of note for this clonotype: The antigen remains unidentified.

The sequenced sample was blood. V gene TRBV4-1 combines with J gene TRBJ2-7; TCRdb designates TRBD2, a call that cannot be tested without DNA. The sequence came from a human donor with ulcerative colitis or Crohn's disease, or a healthy co-twin of an affected twin (not recorded which). CDR3 protein: CASSQVALPTYEQYF.